The next 2 T cell receptor beta chains were all read from a single sample in a study of OX40 agonist ivuxolimab in advanced cancers. Method: immunoSEQ multiplex PCR; TCRdb's copy keeps in-frame clones and lacks some. Of under 80,000 clones in the sample, approximately 88% were seen once. The sequencing used CD4+ or CD8+ T cells sorted from blood, collected in a trial of the OX40 agonist ivuxolimab. These receptors all come from an adult with an advanced solid tumor such as melanoma, head and neck, liver or kidney cancer.

This clone has only one observation. This chain links TRBV2 with TRBJ1-5; tentatively, D is TRBD1 (6 bases). Germline V CDR1 and CDR2: SNHLY, FYNNEI. The V end lost 4 bases, the J end lost 6 bases, and 13 bases lay between the germline ends. The CDR3 is 14 amino acids. As DNA, the CDR3 is TGTGCCAGCAGTGGACAGGTTAAGGCTCAGCCCCAGCATTTT. Amino acid sequence: CASSGQVKAQPQHF.

The rearrangement uses TRBV9 and TRBJ2-4, with no clear D. Looked up from germline, CDR1 is SGDLS and CDR2 is YYNGEE. Trimming pared 0 bases from V and 3 bases from J, leaving 16 bases between. The CDR3 sequence is 17 residues long. CDR3 region: CASSVEARVVGKNIQYF. CDR3 bases: TGTGCCAGCAGCGTAGAGGCAAGGGTCGTGGGCAAAAACATTCAGTACTTC.